The source of this TCR beta chain is a study of early T cells in non-severe SARS-CoV-2 infection. Individual cDNA molecules carried attached unique molecular identifiers. TCRdb called the 5' RACE reads again in MiXCR, with one record for every CDR3 protein. Here the sample spans some 110,000 distinct CDR3 sequences, about 15% being singletons. Sequencing was carried out using whole blood. This TCR was recovered from an adult who was a healthcare worker with PCR-confirmed SARS-CoV-2 infection or an uninfected control (not recorded which).

The chain's CDR3 is CASSPWDNSPLHF. As DNA, the CDR3 is TGCGCCAGCAGCCCCTGGGACAATTCACCCCTCCACTTT. V and J are TRBV4-1 and TRBJ1-6, with a tentative D call TRBD1 (5 bases). Germline V lookup: CDR1 MGHRA, CDR2 YSYEKL. Trimming pared 4 bases from V and 7 bases from J, leaving 8 bases between. The length of the CDR3 is 13 residues.